The sequence of this T cell receptor (beta chain) was determined in a study of CD4 T cells in relation to SARS-CoV-2 and coronaviruses. As for the study in general: After about nine days of antigen culture, PBMC TCR beta CDR3s were sequenced. Shared crossreactive spike epitopes were mapped to their HLA restriction. No peptide or an HIV-1 Nef peptide pool served as negative control. Overall study results and limits: Pre-pandemic and post-infection samples never came from the same donor.

As concerns this clone: Antigen specificity is unknown.

Assay used: immunoSEQ multiplex PCR; TCRdb lists only in-frame clones, some missing. In the table there are roughly 20,000 clones, roughly four fifths of which are singletons. Per the germline V gene, CDR1 is MNHEY and CDR2 is SVGEGT. This CDR3 contains 18 residues. Germline trimming cut 2 bases from V and 4 bases from J; bases unmatched to any gene: 10. Unexposed donor CD4+ T cells date from 2011-2018, before the COVID-19 pandemic. Isolation of CD4+ T cells took place after around 11 days in culture. The sequenced sample consisted of CD4+ T cells from PBMCs, cultured in vitro. This chain joins TRBV6-2 or TRBV6-3 and TRBJ2-1; 11 nucleotides align to TRBD2. This TCR derives from a human donor in good health. CDR3 in amino acids: CASSYSTSGGYRYNEQFF. The DNA of the CDR3 is TGTGCCAGCAGTTACAGCACTAGCGGGGGTTACAGGTACAATGAGCAGTTCTTC.